This T cell receptor (beta chain) was recovered during a study of shared clonotypes between healthy human individuals. Whole-study context: Each donor contributed plates that comprised three CD4 naive, three CD4 memory, two CD8 naive and one CD8 memory.

V dropped 5 bases and J dropped 6 bases, with 14 bases sitting between them. Germline V gene lookup returns CDR1 SGHNT and CDR2 YENEEA. The CDR3 has 13 amino acids. Data came from immunoSEQ multiplex PCR; TCRdb stores just in-frame clones and leaves some out. The table shows approximately 340,000 clones, with approximately 74% occurring only once. The count of this clone is one. What it binds is not known. All donors qualified as healthy HIV-negative adults and had experienced no recent acute infections or vaccinations. Study-wide results and limits: Clonotypes shared by all four sorted-subset donors had higher generation probabilities than non-shared clonotypes. For naive CD4 cells, approximately 5% of clonotypes were shared across a handful of donors.

The genes are TRBV11-3 and TRBJ2-7; no reliable D call. The sequenced sample consisted of memory CD4+ T cells sorted from blood. Described subset: CD45RA-negative fraction. This TCR came from a man aged 25-45 years in good health. The CDR3 protein is CASSPFLNGEQYF. CDR3 nucleotides: TGTGCCAGCAGCCCCTTTTTGAACGGCGAGCAGTACTTC.